These 27 T cell receptor beta chains originate from one sample sequenced in a study of neurological immune-mediated disorders. Each CDR3 protein is one row after TCRdb ran MiXCR on the 5' RACE reads. The table shows approximately 85,000 distinct CDR3 sequences, with 4.3% occurring only once. Time point meaning: longitudinal time-point 3. Material for sequencing was PBMCs. These receptors were collected from a woman aged 60-75 years with multiple sclerosis.

This clonotype was observed at least ten times. The J gene is TRBJ2-1, the V gene TRBV5-1, with 10 bases lining up with TRBD1. The CDR3 has 14 residues. Trimming took 4 bases from V and 8 from J; bases not matched to a gene: 6. The germline V gene encodes CDR1 SGHRS and CDR2 YFSETQ. CDR3 residues: CASSKGQGFDEQFF. The CDR3 nucleotides are TGCGCCAGCAGCAAGGGACAGGGGTTTGATGAGCAGTTCTTC.

In this sample, this clonotype turned up many times. This chain links TRBV5-1 with TRBJ1-4; perhaps TRBD1 as D (5 bases). CDR3 size: 15 residues. Germline CDR1 and CDR2: SGHRS and YFSETQ. With 4 bases removed from V and 7 bases from J, the gap between germline ends came to 17 bases. CDR3 region: CASSLGPEAREKLFF. The CDR3 nucleotides are TGCGCCAGCAGCCTGGGACCCGAGGCTCGTGAAAAACTGTTTTTT.

This clonotype was counted many times. This chain uses TRBV10-1 with TRBJ2-4; 11 positions agree with TRBD2. The CDR3 loop spans 19 amino acids. Germline V gene lookup returns CDR1 WNHNN and CDR2 SYGVQD (reference sequence). The V gene end was trimmed by 2 bases and the J gene end by 3 bases; junction bases not matched to a gene: 12. The CDR3 sequence: CASSEMRLAGSVGKNIQYF. The CDR3 region has the DNA TGCGCCAGCAGTGAGATGCGACTAGCGGGGAGTGTGGGCAAAAACATTCAGTACTTC.

This clonotype was counted ten times or more. The CDR3, as DNA: TGCGCCAGCATGGGGGAAAGAAAAGCTGGTCGGTACGAGCAGTACTTC. Protein: CASMGERKAGRYEQYF. The gene calls are TRBV10-2 and TRBJ2-7; either TRBD1 or TRBD2 may supply D (5 bases each). V shed 7 bases and J shed 4 bases, with 23 bases lying between them. The length of the CDR3 is 16 residues. Germline V lookup: CDR1 WSHSY, CDR2 SAAADI.

This clonotype was observed at least ten times. The CDR3 reads CASSLAQGQGSSPLHF. The CDR3 DNA is TGCGCCAGCAGCTTGGCCCAGGGACAGGGTTCTTCACCCCTCCACTTT. This rearrangement joins TRBV5-1 to TRBJ1-6, with TRBD1 matching 9 bases. The V gene's germline CDR1 is SGHRS and CDR2 YFSETQ. Germline trimming cut 0 bases from V and 9 bases from J; bases unmatched to any gene: 7. This CDR3 region has 16 residues.

This clonotype was counted at least ten times. J is TRBJ2-5 and V is TRBV18; the match to TRBD1 covers 11 bases. Germline V gene data show CDR1 as KGHSH and CDR2 as LQKENI. The CDR3 consists of 17 residues. The ends lost 4 bases at V and 5 bases at J; junction bases unmatched: 12. CDR3 bases: TGTGCCAGCTCACTCTACGCGGACAGGGGGCGCCGGGAGACCCAGTACTTC. Its translation: CASSLYADRGRRETQYF.

This clonotype has a count of ten or more. This chain connects TRBV12-3 or TRBV12-4 to TRBJ1-1, with D perhaps matching TRBD1 (5 bases). The V end lost 2 bases, the J end lost 1 base, and 8 bases lay between the germline ends. The CDR3 has 14 residues. The CDR3 protein is CASSLRQTNTEAFF. Written as DNA, the CDR3 is TGTGCCAGCAGTTTAAGACAGACGAACACTGAAGCTTTCTTT.

This clonotype was seen at least ten times. Relative to the germline gene, one junction end is altered; a read error may explain this. The rearrangement uses TRBV5-1 and TRBJ2-7; 7 nucleotides match TRBD1. Germline-derived CDR1 and CDR2 are SGHRS and YFSETQ. This CDR3 is built from 14 residues. The chain's CDR3 is CASSDRTGSSEQYF. For the CDR3, the DNA is TGCGCCAGCAGCGATAGGACAGGATCCTCCGAGCAGTACTTC.

This clonotype has ten or more counts. The rearrangement links TRBV10-3 to TRBJ1-2, with 9 bases that match TRBD1. Germline V gene lookup returns CDR1 ENHRY and CDR2 SYGVKD. The CDR3 is 14 residues long. V shed 2 bases and J 8 bases; nucleotides not matched to a gene: 6. In DNA form, the CDR3 reads TGTGCCATCAGTGAGGGGACAGGGAACGGAGGCTACACCTTC. This sequence encodes CAISEGTGNGGYTF.

There are many counts of this clonotype. The chain couples TRBV20-1 to TRBJ2-1; possibly TRBD1 for D (6 bases). CDR1 DFQATT and CDR2 SNEGSKA come from the germline V gene (reference sequence). With 6 bases removed from V and 2 bases from J, the gap between germline ends came to 14 bases. The CDR3 has 14 amino acids. The CDR3 protein is CSAKGDTTYNEQFF. As DNA, the CDR3 is TGCAGTGCAAAGGGGGACACGACCTACAATGAGCAGTTCTTC.

The table lists this clonotype with many counts. The V and J genes are TRBV12-3 or TRBV12-4 and TRBJ1-2; D may be TRBD1 (5 bases). The CDR3 length is 14 residues. The V gene lost 1 base and the J gene lost 7 bases, with 13 bases spanning the gap. The DNA for the CDR3 is TGTGCCAGCAGTTTAGACAGGACCACCCTTGGCTACACCTTC. It encodes CASSLDRTTLGYTF.

This clonotype occurred many times. The chain joins TRBV20-1 to TRBJ2-7; D may be TRBD1 (6 bases). The CDR3 has 13 residues. Trimming left V 0 bases short and J 2 bases short, with 8 bases between. Germline loops: CDR1 DFQATT, CDR2 SNEGSKA (reference sequence). This CDR3 reads CSARDAGAYEQYF. The CDR3 DNA reads as TGCAGTGCTAGAGATGCAGGGGCCTACGAGCAGTACTTC.

There are many counts of this clonotype. V usage is TRBV20-1 and J usage is TRBJ1-6; D is unclear. Trimming removed 0 bases from V and 5 bases from J, with 20 bases in between. The CDR3 consists of 18 residues. Germline V gene sequence: CDR1 DFQATT, CDR2 SNEGSKA (reference sequence). The CDR3: CSARDLQTHTENNSPLHF. CDR3 nucleotide sequence: TGCAGTGCTAGAGACCTTCAGACCCACACCGAAAATAATTCACCCCTCCACTTT.

There are many counts of this clonotype. The chain has TRBV5-1 and TRBJ1-5; maybe TRBD1 (6 bases). V was cut by 0 bases and J by 6 bases, with 13 bases left in between. Looked up from germline, CDR1 is SGHRS and CDR2 is YFSETQ. CDR3 length equals 15 residues. The CDR3 is CASSLGPGGGQPQHF. CDR3 in DNA: TGCGCCAGCAGCTTGGGACCTGGGGGCGGTCAGCCCCAGCATTTT.

This clonotype occurred many times. The chain uses TRBV5-1 and TRBJ2-2; D unclear. The CDR3 consists of 17 residues. Trimming took 4 bases from V and 1 from J, leaving 17 bases between them. From germline, CDR1 is SGHRS and CDR2 YFSETQ. The chain's CDR3 is CASSQTGPQWNTGELFF. The CDR3 DNA sequence: TGCGCCAGCAGCCAAACCGGGCCCCAGTGGAACACCGGGGAGCTGTTTTTT. The full variable domain, completed using reference TRBV5-1 and TRBJ2-2, is KAGVTQTPRYLIKTRGQQVTLSCSPISGHRSVSWYQQTPGQGLQFLFEYFSETQRNKGNFPGRFSGRQFSNSRSEMNVSTLELGDSALYLCASSQTGPQWNTGELFFGEGSRLTVL.

This sequence joins TRBV10-3 and TRBJ1-6, with D possibly being TRBD1 (5 bases). The V end was cut by 7 bases, the J end by 7 bases, with 14 bases between. This CDR3 region has 14 residues. Per the germline V gene, CDR1 is ENHRY and CDR2 is SYGVKD. CDR3 amino acids: CAIKEGPENSPLHF. As DNA, the CDR3 is TGTGCCATCAAGGAGGGGCCCGAAAATTCACCCCTCCACTTT.

This clonotype was seen at least ten times. The chain uses TRBV20-1 and TRBJ1-2; D perhaps matches TRBD1 (5 bases). This CDR3 region has 11 residues. V shed 3 bases and J shed 6 bases, with 8 bases lying between them. CDR1 DFQATT and CDR2 SNEGSKA come from the germline V gene (reference sequence). In DNA form, the CDR3 reads TGCAGTGCTAGGGGAGGGGATGGCTACACCTTC. It encodes CSARGGDGYTF.

This clonotype has at least ten counts. The V and J genes are TRBV7-8 and TRBJ2-2; the match to TRBD2 covers 9 bases. CDR3 size: 18 residues. Trimming at V came to 5 bases and at J to 5 bases, leaving 15 bases not matched to a gene. Germline lookup yields CDR1 SGHVS and CDR2 FQNEAQ. CDR3 amino acids: CASSRPFSGGIRTGELFF. Here the CDR3 DNA reads TGTGCCAGCAGCCGACCTTTTAGCGGGGGCATTCGGACCGGGGAGCTGTTTTTT.

Ten or more counts support this clonotype. The chain couples TRBV7-9 to TRBJ1-5; 10 bases agree with TRBD1. The V segment lost 0 bases and the J segment 7 bases; nucleotides outside the gene matches: 3. CDR3 size: 15 residues. The germline V gene has CDR1 SEHNR and CDR2 FQNEAQ (reference sequence). CDR3 amino acids: CASSLAGTGEQPQHF. The CDR3 DNA reads as TGTGCCAGCAGCTTAGCCGGGACAGGGGAACAGCCCCAGCATTTT.

Ten or more counts support this clonotype. V usage is TRBV5-6 and J usage is TRBJ1-5; TRBD1 aligns across 11 bases. The CDR3 extends over 15 amino acids. Trimming cost V 0 bases and J 5 bases; bases outside gene matches: 1. Germline V gives CDR1 SGHDT, CDR2 YYEEEE. The CDR3 region is CASSLGTGGDQPQHF. CDR3 nucleotides: TGTGCCAGCAGCTTGGGGACAGGGGGCGATCAGCCCCAGCATTTT.

This clonotype was recorded once. A much larger clone lies a single base off, so this may be a read error. The V call is TRBV11-2, the J call TRBJ1-2; D ambiguous. Germline assignment: CDR1 SGHAT and CDR2 FQNNGV. The CDR3 consists of 14 residues. The CDR3 here is CAISFGGSNYGYTF. As DNA, the CDR3 is TGTGCCATCAGCTTTGGCGGCTCTAACTATGGCTACACCTTC.

At least ten counts were recorded for this clonotype. The chain is built from TRBV19 and TRBJ1-3, with D perhaps matching TRBD1 (5 bases). Germline lookup yields CDR1 LNHDA and CDR2 SQIVND (reference sequence). V lost 2 bases and J lost 2, with 10 bases in between. The CDR3 is 15 amino acids. The CDR3 loop is CASSIRDGPGNTIYF. CDR3 sequence (DNA): TGTGCCAGTAGTATACGGGACGGACCTGGAAACACCATATATTTT.

CDR3: CASSRQGATGELFF. CDR3 bases: TGTGCCAGCTCGAGACAGGGGGCCACCGGGGAGCTGTTTTTT. The genes are TRBV18 and TRBJ2-2; 10 positions agree with TRBD1. This CDR3 is built from 14 residues. Germline-derived CDR1 and CDR2 are KGHSH and LQKENI. V dropped 6 bases and J dropped 4; count of bases not matched to a gene: 2.

This clonotype was seen ten or more times. This chain links TRBV15 with TRBJ1-2, with 8 bases fitting TRBD1. V lost 0 bases and J lost 6; bases outside the gene matches: 6. In germline, CDR1 is LNHNV, CDR2 YYDKDF (reference sequence). The CDR3 spans 15 residues. CDR3 nucleotide sequence: TGTGCCACCAGCAGAGATCAGGGGGCGGGGAATGGCTACACCTTC. It yields the protein CATSRDQGAGNGYTF. Supplemented by reference TRBV15 and TRBJ1-2, the full variable domain reads DAMVIQNPRYQVTQFGKPVTLSCSQTLNHNVMYWYQQKSSQAPKLLFHYYDKDFNNEADTPDNFQSRRPNTSFCFLDIRSPGLGDTAMYLCATSRDQGAGNGYTFGSGTRLTVV.

In this sample, this clonotype turned up many times. The J gene is TRBJ1-6, the V gene TRBV5-1, with D perhaps TRBD1 (6 bases). The CDR3 is 16 amino acids. Germline CDR1 SGHRS, CDR2 YFSETQ. V was pared by 2 bases and J by 5 bases, with 14 bases between. CDR3 in DNA: TGCGCCAGCAGCTTAGGCATGAACAGGGATAATTCACCCCTCCACTTT. Translating gives CASSLGMNRDNSPLHF.

This clonotype occurred many times. The V and J genes are TRBV29-1 and TRBJ2-1; no clear D. V was pared by 4 bases and J by 4 bases, with 5 bases between. The germline CDR1 and CDR2 sequences are SQVTM and ANQGSEA. The CDR3 covers 11 residues. CDR3 loop: CSVVLYNEQFF. The CDR3 DNA reads as TGCAGCGTTGTACTGTACAATGAGCAGTTCTTC.

This clonotype was counted a few times. The chain carries TRBV2 and TRBJ2-7; the D gene is possibly TRBD1 (6 bases). CDR3 length equals 13 residues. V lost 8 bases to trimming and J lost 4 bases, with 15 bases between them. The germline CDR1 and CDR2 sequences are SNHLY and FYNNEI. The CDR3 loop reads CASRPQGRYEQYF. CDR3 DNA: TGTGCCAGCCGACCACAGGGTAGATACGAGCAGTACTTC. The full variable domain, rest sourced from reference TRBV2 and TRBJ2-7, is EPEVTQTPSHQVTQMGQEVILRCVPISNHLYFYWYRQILGQKVEFLVSFYNNEISEKSEIFDDQFSVERPDGSNFTLKIRSTKLEDSAMYFCASRPQGRYEQYFGPGTRLTVT.